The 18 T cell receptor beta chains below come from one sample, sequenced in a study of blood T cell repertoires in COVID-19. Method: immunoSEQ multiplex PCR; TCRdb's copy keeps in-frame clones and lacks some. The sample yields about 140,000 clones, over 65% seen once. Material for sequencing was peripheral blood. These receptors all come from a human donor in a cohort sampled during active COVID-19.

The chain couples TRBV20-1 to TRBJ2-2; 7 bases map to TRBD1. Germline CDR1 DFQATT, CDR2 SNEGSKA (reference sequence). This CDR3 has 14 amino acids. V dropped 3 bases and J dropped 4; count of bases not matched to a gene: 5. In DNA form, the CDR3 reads TGCAGTGCTAGTCCCTCAGGGGGCACCGGGGAGCTGTTTTTT. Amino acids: CSASPSGGTGELFF.

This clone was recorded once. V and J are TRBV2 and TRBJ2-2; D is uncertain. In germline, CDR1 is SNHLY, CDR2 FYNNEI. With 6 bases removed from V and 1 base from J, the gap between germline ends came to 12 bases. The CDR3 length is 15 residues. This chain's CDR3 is CASSPLVGNTGELFF. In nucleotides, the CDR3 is TGTGCCAGCAGCCCGCTAGTGGGGAACACCGGGGAGCTGTTTTTT.

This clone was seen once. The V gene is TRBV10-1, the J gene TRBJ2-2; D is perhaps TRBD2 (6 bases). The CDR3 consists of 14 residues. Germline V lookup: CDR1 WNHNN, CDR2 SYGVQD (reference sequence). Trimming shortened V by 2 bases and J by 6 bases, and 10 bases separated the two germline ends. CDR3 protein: CASSEGGKAGELFF. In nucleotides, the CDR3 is TGCGCCAGCAGTGAGGGCGGGAAGGCCGGGGAGCTGTTTTTT.

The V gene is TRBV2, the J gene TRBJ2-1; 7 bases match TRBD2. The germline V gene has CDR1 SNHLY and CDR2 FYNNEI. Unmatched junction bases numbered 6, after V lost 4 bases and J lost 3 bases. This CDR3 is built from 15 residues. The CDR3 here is CASSVRTSGYNEQFF. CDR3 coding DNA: TGTGCCAGCAGTGTACGGACTAGTGGCTACAATGAGCAGTTCTTC.

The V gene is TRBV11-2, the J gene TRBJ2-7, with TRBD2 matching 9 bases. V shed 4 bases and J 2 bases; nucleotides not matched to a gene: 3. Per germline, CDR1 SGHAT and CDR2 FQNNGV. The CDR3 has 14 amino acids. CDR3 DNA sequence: TGTGCCAGCAGCTCCCTAGCGGGGACCTACGAGCAGTACTTC. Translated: CASSSLAGTYEQYF. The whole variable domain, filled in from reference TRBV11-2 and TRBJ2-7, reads EAGVAQSPRYKIIEKRQSVAFWCNPISGHATLYWYQQILGQGPKLLIQFQNNGVVDDSQLPKDRFSAERLKGVDSTLKIQPAKLEDSAVYLCASSSLAGTYEQYFGPGTRLTVT.

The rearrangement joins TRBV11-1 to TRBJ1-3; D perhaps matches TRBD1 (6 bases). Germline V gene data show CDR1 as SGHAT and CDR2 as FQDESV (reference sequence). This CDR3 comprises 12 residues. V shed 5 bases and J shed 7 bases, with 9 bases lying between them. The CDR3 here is CASSRQGNTIYF. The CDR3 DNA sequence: TGTGCCAGCAGCCGGCAGGGGAACACCATATATTTT.

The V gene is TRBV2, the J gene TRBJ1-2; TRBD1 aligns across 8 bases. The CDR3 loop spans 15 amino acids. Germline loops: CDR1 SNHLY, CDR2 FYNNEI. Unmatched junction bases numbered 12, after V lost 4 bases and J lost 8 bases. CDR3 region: CASSAQGALVYGYTF. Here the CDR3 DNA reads TGTGCCAGCAGTGCGCAGGGGGCGCTCGTATACGGCTACACCTTC.

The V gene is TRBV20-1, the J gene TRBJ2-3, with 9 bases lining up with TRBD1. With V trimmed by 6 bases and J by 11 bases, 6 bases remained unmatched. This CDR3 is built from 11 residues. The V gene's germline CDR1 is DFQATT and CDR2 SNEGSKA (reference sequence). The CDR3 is CSAGDRDVQYF. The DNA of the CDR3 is TGCAGTGCGGGGGACAGGGACGTGCAGTATTTT.

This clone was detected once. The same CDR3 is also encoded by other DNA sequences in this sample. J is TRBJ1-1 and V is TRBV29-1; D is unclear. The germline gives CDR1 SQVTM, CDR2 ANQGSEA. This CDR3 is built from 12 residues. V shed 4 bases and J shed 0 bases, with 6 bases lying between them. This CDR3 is CSVGQLNTEAFF. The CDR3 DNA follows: TGCAGCGTTGGTCAGTTGAACACTGAAGCTTTCTTT.

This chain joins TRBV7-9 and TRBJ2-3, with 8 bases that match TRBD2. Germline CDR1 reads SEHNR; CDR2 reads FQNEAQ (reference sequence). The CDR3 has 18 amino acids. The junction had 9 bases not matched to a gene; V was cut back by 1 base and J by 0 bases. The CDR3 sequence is CASSLVFAAGGSTDTQYF. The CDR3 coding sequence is TGTGCCAGCAGCTTAGTATTTGCGGCGGGGGGTAGCACAGATACGCAGTATTTT.

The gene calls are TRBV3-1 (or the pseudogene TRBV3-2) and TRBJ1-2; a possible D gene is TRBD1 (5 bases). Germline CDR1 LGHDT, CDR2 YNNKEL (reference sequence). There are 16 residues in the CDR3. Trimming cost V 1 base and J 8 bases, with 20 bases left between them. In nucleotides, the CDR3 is TGTGCCAGCAGCCAAGGGTACGCGAGGGGAGGATTAGGCTACACCTTC. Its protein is CASSQGYARGGLGYTF.

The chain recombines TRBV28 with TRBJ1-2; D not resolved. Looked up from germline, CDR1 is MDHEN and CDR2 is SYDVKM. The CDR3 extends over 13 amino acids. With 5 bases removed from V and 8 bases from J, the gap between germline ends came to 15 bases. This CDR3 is CASSPTRRPGYTF. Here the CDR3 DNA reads TGTGCCAGCAGTCCCACCCGCAGGCCCGGCTACACCTTC.

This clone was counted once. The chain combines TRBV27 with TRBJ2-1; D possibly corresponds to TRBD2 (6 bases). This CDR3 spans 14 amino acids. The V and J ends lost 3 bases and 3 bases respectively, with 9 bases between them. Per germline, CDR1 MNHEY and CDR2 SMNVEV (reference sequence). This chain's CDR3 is CASSLTGVYNEQFF. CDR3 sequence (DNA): TGTGCCAGCAGTTTGACGGGAGTCTACAATGAGCAGTTCTTC.

The CDR3: CASTQYRGTGDEQYF. The DNA for the CDR3 is TGTGCCAGCACCCAATACAGGGGGACGGGCGACGAGCAGTACTTC. The chain recombines TRBV28 with TRBJ2-7; 8 bases line up with TRBD1. Germline trimming cut 7 bases from V and 5 bases from J; bases unmatched to any gene: 13. This CDR3 comprises 15 residues. Germline V gives CDR1 MDHEN, CDR2 SYDVKM.

The CDR3, as DNA: TGTGCCAGCAGTTTACAGCGGAGCTCCTACGAGCAGTACTTC. Amino acids: CASSLQRSSYEQYF. The chain links TRBV27 to TRBJ2-7, with D possibly TRBD2 on 5 matching bases. The germline gives CDR1 MNHEY, CDR2 SMNVEV (reference sequence). The CDR3 extends over 14 amino acids. Trimming took 2 bases from V and 0 from J, leaving 8 bases between them.

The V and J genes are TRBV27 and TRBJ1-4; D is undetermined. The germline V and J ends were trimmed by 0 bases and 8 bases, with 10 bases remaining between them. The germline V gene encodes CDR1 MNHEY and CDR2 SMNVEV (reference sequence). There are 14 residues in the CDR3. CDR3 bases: TGTGCCAGCAGTTTATCCCCAATGGGCGAAAAACTGTTTTTT. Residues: CASSLSPMGEKLFF. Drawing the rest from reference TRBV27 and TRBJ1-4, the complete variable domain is EAQVTQNPRYLITVTGKKLTVTCSQNMNHEYMSWYRQDPGLGLRQIYYSMNVEVTDKGDVPEGYKVSRKEKRNFPLILESPSPNQTSLYFCASSLSPMGEKLFFGSGTQLSVL.

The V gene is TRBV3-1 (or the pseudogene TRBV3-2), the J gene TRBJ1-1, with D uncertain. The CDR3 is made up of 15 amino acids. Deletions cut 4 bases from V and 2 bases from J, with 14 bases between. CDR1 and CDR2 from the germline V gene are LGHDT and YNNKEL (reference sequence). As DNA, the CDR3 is TGTGCCAGCAGCCCAGCGTATAGCATTAACACTGAAGCTTTCTTT. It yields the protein CASSPAYSINTEAFF.

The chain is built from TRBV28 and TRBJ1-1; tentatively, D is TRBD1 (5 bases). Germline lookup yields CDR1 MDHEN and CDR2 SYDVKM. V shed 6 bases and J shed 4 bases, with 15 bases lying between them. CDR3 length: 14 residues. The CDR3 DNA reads TGTGCCAGCAGGACGGGGGGAGAGAGCACTGAAGCTTTCTTT. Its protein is CASRTGGESTEAFF.